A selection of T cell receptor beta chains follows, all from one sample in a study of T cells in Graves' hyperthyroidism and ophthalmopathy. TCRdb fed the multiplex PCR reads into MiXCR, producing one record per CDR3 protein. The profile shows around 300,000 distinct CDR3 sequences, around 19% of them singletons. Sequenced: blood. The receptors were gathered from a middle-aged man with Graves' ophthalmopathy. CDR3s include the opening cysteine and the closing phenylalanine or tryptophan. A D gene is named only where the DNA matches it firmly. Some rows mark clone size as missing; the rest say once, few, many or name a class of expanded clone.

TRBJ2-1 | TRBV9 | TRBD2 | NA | TGTGCCAGCAGCGTAATTTCGGCGGGGGGAGCTGAGCAGTTCTTC | CASSVISAGGAEQFF
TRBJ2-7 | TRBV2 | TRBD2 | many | TGTGCCAGCAGTCGCGGACTAGCGGGCTACGAGCAGTACTTC | CASSRGLAGYEQYF
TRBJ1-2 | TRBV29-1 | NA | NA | TGCAGCGTTGAAGTCGATACTGAAAACTATGGCTACACCTTC | CSVEVDTENYGYTF
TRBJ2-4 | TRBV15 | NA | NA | TGTGCCACCAGCAGAGATGGGAACATTCAGTACTTC | CATSRDGNIQYF
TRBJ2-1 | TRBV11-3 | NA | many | TGTGCCAGCAGCTTAAAAAATCCTCTCCGGGATGAGCAGTTCTTC | CASSLKNPLRDEQFF
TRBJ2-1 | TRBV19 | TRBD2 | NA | TGTGCCAGTAGCCCAGTAGCGGGAGGCTCCTACAATGAGCAGTTCTTC | CASSPVAGGSYNEQFF
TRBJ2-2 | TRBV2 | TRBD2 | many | TGTGCCAGCAGCAAAACTAGCGGGAGTAGCGGGGAGCTGTTTTTT | CASSKTSGSSGELFF
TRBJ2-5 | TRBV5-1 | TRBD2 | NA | TGCGCCAGCAGCACTGGACTAGCGGGGAGCCAAGAGACCCAGTACTTC | CASSTGLAGSQETQYF
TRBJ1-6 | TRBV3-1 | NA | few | TGTGCCAGCAGCCGAACGCAAGGGTCCTATAATTCACCCCTCCACTTT | CASSRTQGSYNSPLHF
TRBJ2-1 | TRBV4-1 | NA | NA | TGCGCCAGCAGCCATCCCGGGACTTTTAATGAGCAGTTCTTC | CASSHPGTFNEQFF
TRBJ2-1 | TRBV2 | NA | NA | TGTGCCAGCAAGAGACGGATGGACAATGAGCAGTTCTTC | CASKRRMDNEQFF
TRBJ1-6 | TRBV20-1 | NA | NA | TGCAGTGCTAGTTCCCGCAATTCTATAAGGAGTTCACCCCTCCACTTT | CSASSRNSIRSSPLHF
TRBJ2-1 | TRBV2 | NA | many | TGTGCCAGGGGTGGGCGGCCATACAATGAGCAGTTCTTC | CARGGRPYNEQFF
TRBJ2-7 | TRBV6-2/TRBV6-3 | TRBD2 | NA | TGTGCCAGCAGTTACTCCCTAGCGGGAGGTATCTACGAGCAGTACTTC | CASSYSLAGGIYEQYF